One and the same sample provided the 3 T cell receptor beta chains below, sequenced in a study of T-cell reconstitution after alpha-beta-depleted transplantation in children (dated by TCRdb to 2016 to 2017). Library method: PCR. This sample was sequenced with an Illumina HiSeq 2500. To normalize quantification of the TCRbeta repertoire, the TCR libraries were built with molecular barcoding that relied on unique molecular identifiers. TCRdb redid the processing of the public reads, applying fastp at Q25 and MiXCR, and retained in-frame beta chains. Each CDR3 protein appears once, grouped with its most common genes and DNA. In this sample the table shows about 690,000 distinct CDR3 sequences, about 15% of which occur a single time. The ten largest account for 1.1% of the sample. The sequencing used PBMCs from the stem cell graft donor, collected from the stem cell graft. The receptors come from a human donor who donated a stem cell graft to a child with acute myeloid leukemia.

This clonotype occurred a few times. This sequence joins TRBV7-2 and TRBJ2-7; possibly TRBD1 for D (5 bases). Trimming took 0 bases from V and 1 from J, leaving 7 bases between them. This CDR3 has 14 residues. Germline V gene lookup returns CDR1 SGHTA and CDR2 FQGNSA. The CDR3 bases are TGTGCCAGCAGCTTAGCGGCAGGGTCCTACGAGCAGTACGTC. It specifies CASSLAAGSYEQYV.

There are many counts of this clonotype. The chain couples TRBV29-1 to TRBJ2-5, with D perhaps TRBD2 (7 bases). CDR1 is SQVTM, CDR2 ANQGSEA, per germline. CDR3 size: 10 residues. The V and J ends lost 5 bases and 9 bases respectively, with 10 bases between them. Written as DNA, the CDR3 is TGCAGCGTTACAGGGAGGGCCCAGTACTTC. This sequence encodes CSVTGRAQYF.

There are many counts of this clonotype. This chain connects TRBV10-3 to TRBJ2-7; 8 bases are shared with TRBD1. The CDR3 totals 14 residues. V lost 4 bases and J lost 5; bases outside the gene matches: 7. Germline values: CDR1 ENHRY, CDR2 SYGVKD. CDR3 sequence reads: CAISGGTGLHEQYF. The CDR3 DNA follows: TGTGCCATCAGTGGAGGGACAGGTTTACACGAGCAGTACTTC.